The present TCR beta chain was sequenced within a study of immune evolution from preneoplasia to lung adenocarcinoma. The assay was immunoSEQ multiplex PCR, and TCRdb's table has in-frame clones only and misses some. The table lists about 7,500 clones, about 85% of them singletons, with 2.5% in the top ten. Concerning this clone itself: Its specificity is unknown.

Whole-study results and caveats: Later-stage lesions seemingly showed higher T cell density and diversity than normal lung. Top clone frequencies peaked in normal lung, apparently declining through invasive adenocarcinoma.

Germline lookup yields CDR1 MNHNS and CDR2 SASEGT. Between the trimmed V and J ends, which lost 6 bases and 3 bases, there was a span of 3 bases. The CDR3 has 11 residues. This receptor was taken from a person aged 80 or over with lung adenocarcinoma. The specimen was FFPE minimally invasive lung adenocarcinoma tissue. The chain carries TRBV6-1 and TRBJ1-5; D gene ambiguous. The CDR3 spells CASSSNQPQHF. The DNA for the CDR3 is TGTGCCAGCAGCTCCAATCAGCCCCAGCATTTT.